These 18 T cell receptor beta chains were sequenced from one sample in a study of shared T cell receptors in the human thymus. Repertoires were generated with immunoSEQ multiplex PCR, while TCRdb's copy carries only in-frame clones and drops some. Here the sample spans some 700,000 clones, 88% being singletons. These same records also appear under a second study, on human thymus T cells.

The sample taken for sequencing was thymocytes. The receptors derive from a boy under two years old with a congenital heart defect.

V and J are TRBV27 and TRBJ2-1; D gene unclear. This CDR3 is built from 14 residues. Germline CDR1 MNHEY, CDR2 SMNVEV (reference sequence). Trimming took 6 bases from V and 4 from J, leaving 13 bases between them. In DNA, the CDR3 is TGTGCCAGCAGGAGAAACCCCGCATACAATGAGCAGTTCTTC. This translates into CASRRNPAYNEQFF.

This chain connects TRBV28 to TRBJ2-3, with a possible D match to TRBD1 (6 bases). The germline gives CDR1 MDHEN, CDR2 SYDVKM. The V and J ends lost 3 bases and 3 bases respectively, with 13 bases between them. The CDR3 consists of 15 residues. The CDR3 DNA follows: TGTGCCAGCAGTTTGGGTCGGCAGGGGACAGATACGCAGTATTTT. Protein product: CASSLGRQGTDTQYF.

The chain carries TRBV4-2 and TRBJ2-1; D is perhaps TRBD2 (6 bases). Germline V gene data show CDR1 as LGHNA and CDR2 as YNFKEQ. The CDR3 loop spans 19 amino acids. The V end lost 0 bases, the J end lost 6 bases, and 24 bases lay between the germline ends. The CDR3 here is CASSQESPGTPWYSNEQFF. CDR3 in DNA: TGTGCCAGCAGCCAAGAAAGTCCCGGGACTCCCTGGTATAGCAATGAGCAGTTCTTC.

V and J are TRBV5-6 and TRBJ2-5; 12 nucleotides line up with TRBD2. Trimming at V came to 0 bases and at J to 3 bases, leaving 12 bases not matched to a gene. Looked up from germline, CDR1 is SGHDT and CDR2 is YYEEEE. The CDR3 covers 19 residues. In DNA, the CDR3 is TGTGCCAGCAGCTTGGGGGCTAGCGGGAGGGAATGCCCTAAAGAGACCCAGTACTTC. This codes for CASSLGASGRECPKETQYF.

CDR3 sequence reads: CASSLGGDSGTGANVLTF. CDR3 bases: TGTGCCAGCAGCTTGGGAGGCGATTCCGGGACTGGGGCCAACGTCCTGACTTTC. The gene calls are TRBV5-6 and TRBJ2-6, with D perhaps TRBD2 (5 bases). Germline CDR1 reads SGHDT; CDR2 reads YYEEEE. The V gene lost 0 bases and the J gene lost 2 bases, with 15 bases spanning the gap. The CDR3 consists of 18 residues.

This clone has more than one count but fewer than ten. The V gene is TRBV4-3, the J gene TRBJ1-4, with D perhaps TRBD1 (6 bases). The CDR3 loop spans 17 amino acids. Germline V gene sequence: CDR1 LGHNA, CDR2 YSLEER. V was shortened by 0 bases and J by 1 base, with 12 bases between the two germline ends. DNA for the CDR3: TGCGCCAGCAGCCAAGAGGACCCAGGGGTAACTAATGAAAAACTGTTTTTT. Translated, it gives CASSQEDPGVTNEKLFF.

Comment on this clone: This same CDR3 is encoded by further DNA sequences in the sample. The V gene is TRBV2, the J gene TRBJ2-5, with 11 bases aligning to TRBD2. Germline V gene lookup returns CDR1 SNHLY and CDR2 FYNNEI. CDR3 length: 14 amino acids. V was clipped by 4 bases and J by 2 bases; unmatched bases: 0. The CDR3 DNA reads as TGTGCCAGCAGTGGACTAGCGGGACAAGAGACCCAGTACTTC. Encoded protein: CASSGLAGQETQYF.

The J gene is TRBJ1-1, the V gene TRBV7-2; D is unresolved. Trimming took off 2 bases at V and 5 bases at J, with 6 bases between the two ends. The germline CDR1 and CDR2 sequences are SGHTA and FQGNSA. CDR3 length: 12 amino acids. The chain's CDR3 is CASSLSGTEAFF. The CDR3 DNA follows: TGTGCCAGCAGCTTATCGGGGACTGAAGCTTTCTTT.

The chain links TRBV28 to TRBJ2-7, with 7 bases matching TRBD2. Germline V CDR1 and CDR2: MDHEN, SYDVKM. The CDR3 contains 14 residues. V was pared by 3 bases and J by 7 bases, with 9 bases of the junction left unmatched. The CDR3 protein is CASSFRDYTPEQYF. The DNA of the CDR3 is TGTGCCAGCAGTTTCCGGGACTACACCCCTGAGCAGTACTTC.

The chain is built from TRBV29-1 and TRBJ2-1, with 9 bases that match TRBD1. The CDR3 covers 14 residues. J gave up 3 bases and V 6 bases, and 6 bases lay outside the gene matches. CDR1 is SQVTM, CDR2 ANQGSEA, per germline. The CDR3, as DNA: TGCAGCGTACTTACAGGGGGCGTCTACAATGAGCAGTTCTTC. Translated, it gives CSVLTGGVYNEQFF.

The chain combines TRBV11-3 with TRBJ2-7; 7 bases agree with TRBD2. Germline V lookup: CDR1 SGHNT, CDR2 YENEEA. The J segment lost 3 bases and the V segment lost 4 bases, leaving 9 bases of the junction unmatched. This CDR3 has 15 residues. The CDR3 spells CASSSAWTRDYEQYF. In DNA form, the CDR3 reads TGTGCCAGCAGCTCCGCCTGGACTAGAGACTACGAGCAGTACTTC. The variable domain in full, completed from reference TRBV11-3 and TRBJ2-7, reads EAGVVQSPRYKIIEKKQPVAFWCNPISGHNTLYWYLQNLGQGPELLIRYENEEAVDDSQLPKDRFSAERLKGVDSTLKIQPAELGDSAVYLCASSSAWTRDYEQYFGPGTRLTVT.

The V gene is TRBV4-3, the J gene TRBJ2-1; D not certain. The ends were cut back, 0 bases at V and 6 bases at J, with 12 bases in the middle. Per the germline V gene, CDR1 is LGHNA and CDR2 is YSLEER. The CDR3 runs to 15 residues. The chain's CDR3 is CASSQEETTVNEQFF. Written as DNA, the CDR3 is TGCGCCAGCAGCCAAGAAGAGACAACGGTCAATGAGCAGTTCTTC.

J is TRBJ1-5 and V is TRBV11-2; D perhaps matches TRBD1 (6 bases). This CDR3 region has 14 residues. Trimming cost V 3 bases and J 3 bases, with 9 bases left between them. The germline V gene has CDR1 SGHAT and CDR2 FQNNGV. In nucleotides, the CDR3 is TGTGCCAGCAGCTTCGGGGGGCTCAATCAGCCCCAGCATTTT. This gives the protein CASSFGGLNQPQHF.

The chain couples TRBV27 to TRBJ2-1; D gene unclear. The CDR3 length is 12 residues. From germline, CDR1 is MNHEY and CDR2 SMNVEV (reference sequence). With 7 bases removed from V and 0 bases from J, the gap between germline ends came to 4 bases. The CDR3 nucleotides read TGTGCCAGCACTAGCTCCTACAATGAGCAGTTCTTC. Translating it yields CASTSSYNEQFF.

V usage is TRBV19 and J usage is TRBJ2-7, with 10 nucleotides matching TRBD2. The CDR3 totals 15 residues. Germline values: CDR1 LNHDA, CDR2 SQIVND (reference sequence). V dropped 5 bases and J dropped 3; count of bases not matched to a gene: 7. CDR3 DNA: TGTGCCAGTAGTTTCGGGACTAGCGAATACTACGAGCAGTACTTC. It specifies CASSFGTSEYYEQYF.

This rearrangement joins TRBV12-5 to TRBJ2-2, with a possible D match to TRBD2 (6 bases). Germline lookup yields CDR1 LGHNT and CDR2 FRNRAP. The V end lost 0 bases, the J end lost 2 bases, and 10 bases lay between the germline ends. CDR3 length equals 16 residues. The DNA of the CDR3 is TGTGCTAGTGGTTTGGTCCGGGGGTATAACACCGGGGAGCTGTTTTTT. This encodes CASGLVRGYNTGELFF. The complete variable domain, with remaining parts taken from reference TRBV12-5 and TRBJ2-2, reads DARVTQTPRHKVTEMGQEVTMRCQPILGHNTVFWYRQTMMQGLELLAYFRNRAPLDDSGMPKDRFSAEMPDATLATLKIQPSEPRDSAVYFCASGLVRGYNTGELFFGEGSRLTVL.

The rearrangement links TRBV7-8 to TRBJ1-3; 7 positions match TRBD1. Germline trimming cut 3 bases from V and 0 bases from J; bases unmatched to any gene: 2. This CDR3 is built from 15 residues. The germline V gene has CDR1 SGHVS and CDR2 FQNEAQ. CDR3 bases: TGTGCCAGCAGCTTGGGACAGCACTCTGGAAACACCATATATTTT. Amino acid sequence: CASSLGQHSGNTIYF.

The CDR3 DNA sequence: TGTGCCAGCAGCTTTAGGCGGCGGGAGGCTTTCTACGAGCAGTACTTC. As protein: CASSFRRREAFYEQYF. The V call is TRBV7-2, the J call TRBJ2-7, with 8 bases fitting TRBD2. The CDR3 length is 16 residues. Losses at the gene ends were 3 bases for V and 3 bases for J; bases not matched to a gene: 10. In germline, CDR1 is SGHTA, CDR2 FQGNSA.